This TCR beta chain derives from a study of T cell responses to AZD1222 COVID-19 vaccine. General observations from the study: The study sampled repertoires only after the peak T cell response.

V lost 3 bases to trimming and J lost 2 bases; unmatched junction nucleotides: 3. Germline V gene sequence: CDR1 SGDLS, CDR2 YYNGEE. This CDR3 spans 14 amino acids. As to this clone: Antigen specificity is unknown.

The method was immunoSEQ multiplex PCR; TCRdb's version includes in-frame clones alone and lacks a portion of them. The sample yields some 130,000 clones, 93% seen once. This specimen was peripheral blood, taken on day 0 of AZD1222 vaccination. The clonotype originates from an adult in good health. V usage is TRBV9 and J usage is TRBJ2-3; 7 bases are a match to TRBD2. CDR3 amino acids: CASSDREATDTQYF. In DNA form, the CDR3 reads TGTGCCAGCAGCGACCGGGAGGCCACAGATACGCAGTATTTT.